Following are 2 T cell receptor beta chains from one sample sequenced in a study of cytomegalovirus exposure and HLA in healthy donors. Vbeta (60) and Jbeta (13) primers were used in the PCR. Profiling relied on immunoSEQ multiplex PCR, and the TCRdb table lists in-frame clones only, not all of them. The table records about 180,000 clones, approximately 88% of them present only once. Sequencing used PBMCs. The receptors shown here come from a boy aged 2 to 10 in good health and CMV-seronegative.

The chain has TRBV25-1 and TRBJ2-7, with 7 bases identical to TRBD1. The CDR3 loop spans 16 amino acids. Per the germline V gene, CDR1 is MGHDK and CDR2 is SYGVNS. The ends lost 5 bases at V and 1 base at J; junction bases unmatched: 11. The CDR3 loop reads CASSPGWAGGSYEQYF. In DNA form, the CDR3 reads TGTGCCAGCAGTCCCGGGTGGGCAGGGGGTTCCTACGAGCAGTACTTC.

The rearrangement links TRBV11-2 to TRBJ2-2; TRBD1 matches at 7 bases. CDR1 and CDR2 from the germline V gene are SGHAT and FQNNGV. The V segment lost 1 base and the J segment 2 bases; nucleotides outside the gene matches: 1. This CDR3 has 15 residues. The CDR3 spells CASSLGTGNTGELFF. CDR3 nucleotides: TGTGCCAGCAGCTTAGGGACAGGCAACACCGGGGAGCTGTTTTTT.